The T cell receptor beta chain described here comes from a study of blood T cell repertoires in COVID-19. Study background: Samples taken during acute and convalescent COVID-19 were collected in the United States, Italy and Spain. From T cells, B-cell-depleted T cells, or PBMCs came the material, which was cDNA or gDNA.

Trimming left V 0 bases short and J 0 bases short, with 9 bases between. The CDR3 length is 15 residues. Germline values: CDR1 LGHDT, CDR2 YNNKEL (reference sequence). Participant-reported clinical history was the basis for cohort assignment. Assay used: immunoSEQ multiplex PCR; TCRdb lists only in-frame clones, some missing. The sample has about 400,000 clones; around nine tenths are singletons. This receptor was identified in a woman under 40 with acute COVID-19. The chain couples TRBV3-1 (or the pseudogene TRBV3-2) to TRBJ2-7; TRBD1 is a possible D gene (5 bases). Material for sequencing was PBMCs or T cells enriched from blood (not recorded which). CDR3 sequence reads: CASSQDHRSSYEQYF. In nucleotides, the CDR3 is TGTGCCAGCAGCCAAGATCACAGGAGCTCCTACGAGCAGTACTTC.